The clone carrying this T cell receptor (beta chain) was observed many times. The antigen remains unidentified. MiXCR was run by TCRdb on the 5' RACE reads, yielding one entry per CDR3 protein. The table has 37,000 or so distinct CDR3 sequences, over 4.5% seen once. The data originate from a study of early T cells in non-severe SARS-CoV-2 infection. Study-wide background: Bulk RNA taken from unsorted whole blood was sequenced, leaving chains unpaired.

Overall study results and limits: VDJdb matching, biased toward anti-spike CD8 responses, missed private and CD4 specificities.

This receptor was identified in an adult who was a healthcare worker with PCR-confirmed SARS-CoV-2 infection or an uninfected control (not recorded which). The source material was whole blood.

In DNA form, the CDR3 reads TGCAGCGTTGATCTATCAGGGAACACTGAAGCTTTCTTT. It translates to CSVDLSGNTEAFF. This chain uses TRBV29-1 with TRBJ1-1; the D is unclear. The germline V and J ends were trimmed by 3 bases and 1 base, with 9 bases remaining between them. This CDR3 is built from 13 residues. Germline CDR1 SQVTM, CDR2 ANQGSEA.